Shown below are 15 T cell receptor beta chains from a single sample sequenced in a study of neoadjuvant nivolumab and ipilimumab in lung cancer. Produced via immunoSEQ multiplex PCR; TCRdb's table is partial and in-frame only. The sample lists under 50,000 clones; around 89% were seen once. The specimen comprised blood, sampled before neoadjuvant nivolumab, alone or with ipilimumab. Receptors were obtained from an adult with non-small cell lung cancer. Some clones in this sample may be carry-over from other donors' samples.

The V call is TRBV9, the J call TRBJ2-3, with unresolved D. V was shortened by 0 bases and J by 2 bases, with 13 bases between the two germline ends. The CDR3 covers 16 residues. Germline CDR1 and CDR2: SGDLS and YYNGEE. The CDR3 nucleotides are TGTGCCAGCAGCGTAGAGGGAACGGGCCACACAGATACGCAGTATTTT. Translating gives CASSVEGTGHTDTQYF.

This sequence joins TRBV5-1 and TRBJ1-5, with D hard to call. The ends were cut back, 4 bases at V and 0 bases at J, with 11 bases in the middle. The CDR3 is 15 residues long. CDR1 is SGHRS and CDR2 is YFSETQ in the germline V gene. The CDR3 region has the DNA TGCGCCAGCAGCCCCGAGCCTAGTAGCAATCAGCCCCAGCATTTT. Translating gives CASSPEPSSNQPQHF.

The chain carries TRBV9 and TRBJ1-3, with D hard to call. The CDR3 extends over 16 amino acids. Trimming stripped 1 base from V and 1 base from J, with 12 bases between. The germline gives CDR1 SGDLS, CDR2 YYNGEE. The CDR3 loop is CASSVRGSTSGNTIYF. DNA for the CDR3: TGTGCCAGCAGCGTAAGAGGCTCCACTTCTGGAAACACCATATATTTT.

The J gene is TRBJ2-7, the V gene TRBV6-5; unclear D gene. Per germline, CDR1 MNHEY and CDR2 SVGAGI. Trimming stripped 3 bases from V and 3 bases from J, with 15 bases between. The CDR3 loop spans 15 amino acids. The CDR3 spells CASSYGSGIIYEQYF. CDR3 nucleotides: TGTGCCAGCAGTTATGGTTCGGGTATAATCTACGAGCAGTACTTC.

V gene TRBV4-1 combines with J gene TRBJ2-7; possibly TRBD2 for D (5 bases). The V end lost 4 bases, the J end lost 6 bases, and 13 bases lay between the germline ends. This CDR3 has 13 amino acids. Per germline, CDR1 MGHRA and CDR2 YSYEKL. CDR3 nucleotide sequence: TGCGCCAGCAGCCTCAGGCACAGCGGCGAGCAGTACTTC. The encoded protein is CASSLRHSGEQYF.

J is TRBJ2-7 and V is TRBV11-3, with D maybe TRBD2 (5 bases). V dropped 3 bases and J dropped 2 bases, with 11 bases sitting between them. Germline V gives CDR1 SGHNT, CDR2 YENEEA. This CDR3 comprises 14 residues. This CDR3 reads CASSLAGSPYEQYF. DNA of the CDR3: TGTGCCAGCAGCTTGGCGGGCTCCCCCTACGAGCAGTACTTC.

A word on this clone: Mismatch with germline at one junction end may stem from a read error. The CDR3: CASSEERTGAGSKF. Written as DNA, the CDR3 is TGTGCCAGCAGTGAAGAACGGACAGGGGCGGGCAGTAAGTTC. The chain couples TRBV2 to TRBJ2-7; 9 positions match TRBD1. CDR1 and CDR2 from the germline V gene are SNHLY and FYNNEI. CDR3 length: 14 residues.

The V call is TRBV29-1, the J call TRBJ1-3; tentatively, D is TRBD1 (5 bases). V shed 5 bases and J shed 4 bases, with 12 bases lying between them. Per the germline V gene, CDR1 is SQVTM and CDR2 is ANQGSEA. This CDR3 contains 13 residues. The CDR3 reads CSVSGTVGNTIYF. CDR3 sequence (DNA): TGCAGCGTTAGTGGGACGGTCGGAAACACCATATATTTT.

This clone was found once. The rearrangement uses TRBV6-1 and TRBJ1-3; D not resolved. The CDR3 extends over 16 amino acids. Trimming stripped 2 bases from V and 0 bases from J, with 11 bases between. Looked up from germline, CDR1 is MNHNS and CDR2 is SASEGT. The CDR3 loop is CASSEKGGSSGNTIYF. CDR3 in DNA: TGTGCCAGCAGTGAAAAAGGCGGCAGCTCTGGAAACACCATATATTTT.

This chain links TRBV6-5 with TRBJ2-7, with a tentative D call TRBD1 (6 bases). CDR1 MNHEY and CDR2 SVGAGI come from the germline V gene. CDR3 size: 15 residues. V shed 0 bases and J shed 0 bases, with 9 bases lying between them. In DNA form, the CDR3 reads TGTGCCAGCAGTTACTCAGGGACAAACTCCTACGAGCAGTACTTC. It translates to CASSYSGTNSYEQYF.

CDR3 coding DNA: TGTGCCAGCAGTTATCCCGGGGGGAGGCGGGGCTACACCTTC. It encodes CASSYPGGRRGYTF. The chain couples TRBV6-8 to TRBJ1-2; TRBD1 is a possible D gene (5 bases). Trimming took 3 bases from V and 8 from J, leaving 16 bases between them. There are 14 residues in the CDR3. From germline, CDR1 is MNHGY and CDR2 SAAAGT.

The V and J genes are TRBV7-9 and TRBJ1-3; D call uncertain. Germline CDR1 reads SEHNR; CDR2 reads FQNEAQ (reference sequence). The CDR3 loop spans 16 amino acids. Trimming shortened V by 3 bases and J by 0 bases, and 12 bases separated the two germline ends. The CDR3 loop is CASSFYTVVSGNTIYF. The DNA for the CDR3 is TGTGCCAGCAGCTTCTACACCGTAGTCTCTGGAAACACCATATATTTT.

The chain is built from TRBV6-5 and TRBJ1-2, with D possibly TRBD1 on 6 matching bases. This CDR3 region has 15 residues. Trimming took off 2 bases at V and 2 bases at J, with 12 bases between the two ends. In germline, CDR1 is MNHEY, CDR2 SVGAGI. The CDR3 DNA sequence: TGTGCCAGCAGTTACGACCGAGACAGGAACTATGGCTACACCTTC. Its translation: CASSYDRDRNYGYTF.

CDR3 region: CASSFSGLAGAVEQYF. Written as DNA, the CDR3 is TGCGCCAGCAGCTTCTCGGGACTAGCGGGAGCTGTTGAGCAGTACTTC. The V call is TRBV5-1, the J call TRBJ2-7; 14 bases align to TRBD2. V lost 2 bases to trimming and J lost 7 bases; unmatched junction nucleotides: 8. Germline assignment: CDR1 SGHRS and CDR2 YFSETQ. This CDR3 is built from 16 residues.

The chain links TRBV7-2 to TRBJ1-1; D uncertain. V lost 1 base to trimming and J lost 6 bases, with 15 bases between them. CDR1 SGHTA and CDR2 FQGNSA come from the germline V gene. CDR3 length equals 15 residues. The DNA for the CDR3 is TGTGCCAGCAGCTTAGAGGCGGGTCCAGGTTCTGAAGCTTTCTTT. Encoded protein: CASSLEAGPGSEAFF.